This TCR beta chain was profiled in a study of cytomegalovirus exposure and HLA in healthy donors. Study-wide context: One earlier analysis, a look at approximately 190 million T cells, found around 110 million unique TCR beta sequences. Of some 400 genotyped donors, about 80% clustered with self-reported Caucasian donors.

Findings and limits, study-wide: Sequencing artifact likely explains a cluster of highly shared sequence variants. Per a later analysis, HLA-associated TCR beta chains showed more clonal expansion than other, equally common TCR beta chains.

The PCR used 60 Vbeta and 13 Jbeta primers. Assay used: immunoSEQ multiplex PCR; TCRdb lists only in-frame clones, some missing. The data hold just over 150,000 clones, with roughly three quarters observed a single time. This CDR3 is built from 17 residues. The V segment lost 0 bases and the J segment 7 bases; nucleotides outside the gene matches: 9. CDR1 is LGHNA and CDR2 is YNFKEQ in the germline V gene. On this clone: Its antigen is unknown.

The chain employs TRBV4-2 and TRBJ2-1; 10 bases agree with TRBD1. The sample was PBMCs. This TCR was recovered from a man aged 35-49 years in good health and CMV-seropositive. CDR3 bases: TGTGCCAGCAGCCAAGATGGGGGGACAGGGGTCGCGAATGAGCAGTTCTTC. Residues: CASSQDGGTGVANEQFF.